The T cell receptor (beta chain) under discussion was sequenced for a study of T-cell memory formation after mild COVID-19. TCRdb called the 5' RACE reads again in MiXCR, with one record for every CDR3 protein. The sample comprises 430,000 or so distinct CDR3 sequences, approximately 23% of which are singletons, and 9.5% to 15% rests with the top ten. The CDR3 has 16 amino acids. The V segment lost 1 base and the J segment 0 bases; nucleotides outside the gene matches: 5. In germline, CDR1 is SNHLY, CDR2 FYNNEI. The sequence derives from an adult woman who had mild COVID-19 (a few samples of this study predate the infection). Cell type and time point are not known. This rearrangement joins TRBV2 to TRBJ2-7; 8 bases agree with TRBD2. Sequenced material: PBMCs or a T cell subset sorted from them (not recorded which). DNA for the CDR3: TGTGCCAGCAGTGAAGAGGCTAGCGGGCGCTCCTACGAGCAGTACTTC. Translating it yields CASSEEASGRSYEQYF.